The 28 T cell receptor beta chains reported below all come from one sample, sequenced in a study of identifying expanded T cells in peripheral blood. Here immunoSEQ multiplex PCR was the method, and the copy in TCRdb shows in-frame clones only, minus some. Among over 65,000 clones listed, roughly 90% were seen once. The sequenced sample consisted of blood. The receptor set was obtained from a person aged 18-70 years in good health.

This clone is classed as medium-sized. The V call is TRBV9, the J call TRBJ1-1; 10 nucleotides line up with TRBD1. Trimming took 5 bases from V and 0 from J; bases not matched to a gene: 10. This CDR3 comprises 17 residues. Per germline, CDR1 SGDLS and CDR2 YYNGEE. The CDR3 spells CASRAGTGDPLNTEAFF. The CDR3 nucleotides are TGTGCCAGCAGAGCCGGGACAGGGGACCCCTTGAACACTGAAGCTTTCTTT.

J is TRBJ1-1 and V is TRBV5-6; D is unresolved. V lost 0 bases to trimming and J lost 6 bases, with 9 bases between them. Germline CDR1 is SGHDT and CDR2 is YYEEEE. This CDR3 is 13 amino acids long. The CDR3 here is CASSLGGGPEAFF. CDR3 nucleotides: TGTGCCAGCAGCTTGGGGGGAGGGCCTGAAGCTTTCTTT. The variable domain in full, with the rest retrieved from reference TRBV5-6 and TRBJ1-1, is DAGVTQSPTHLIKTRGQQVTLRCSPKSGHDTVSWYQQALGQGPQFIFQYYEEEERQRGNFPDRFSGHQFPNYSSELNVNALLLGDSALYLCASSLGGGPEAFFGQGTRLTVV.

J is TRBJ1-2 and V is TRBV19, with D tentatively TRBD1 (6 bases). Germline V gene data show CDR1 as LNHDA and CDR2 as SQIVND (reference sequence). The CDR3 runs 18 residues. V lost 5 bases to trimming and J lost 0 bases, with 22 bases between them. This CDR3 reads CASSLPGTRKIANYGYTF. CDR3 coding DNA: TGTGCCAGTAGTCTGCCCGGGACAAGGAAAATAGCTAACTATGGCTACACCTTC.

This chain uses TRBV7-2 with TRBJ2-1, with D perhaps TRBD2 (6 bases). Trimming removed 4 bases at V and 7 bases at J, with 14 bases between. Germline-derived CDR1 and CDR2 are SGHTA and FQGNSA. CDR3 length: 14 amino acids. CDR3 sequence (DNA): TGTGCCAGCAGCTGGGGGACTCTGCGGAATGAGCAGTTCTTC. Translation gives CASSWGTLRNEQFF.

The V call is TRBV6-9, the J call TRBJ1-3; D uncertain. The CDR3 contains 17 residues. V lost 7 bases to trimming and J lost 0 bases, with 19 bases between them. Germline CDR1 and CDR2: MNHGY and SVAAGI. CDR3 nucleotide sequence: TGTGCCAGCATGCCCAGTTCTCCAGCCTGCTCTGGAAACACCATATATTTT. Residues: CASMPSSPACSGNTIYF.

The chain links TRBV7-9 to TRBJ2-5; no clear D. Trimming removed 1 base at V and 3 bases at J, with 9 bases between. CDR1 and CDR2 from the germline V gene are SEHNR and FQNEAQ (reference sequence). This CDR3 contains 14 residues. The CDR3 loop is CASSLGSTEETQYF. In DNA, the CDR3 is TGTGCCAGCAGCTTAGGAAGCACAGAAGAGACCCAGTACTTC.

V and J are TRBV2 and TRBJ1-4, with D possibly being TRBD1 (6 bases). Trimming took 6 bases from V and 12 from J, leaving 26 bases between them. The CDR3 runs 16 residues. CDR1 and CDR2 from the germline V gene are SNHLY and FYNNEI. The CDR3 sequence: CASRDLGTTPMMELFF. CDR3 in DNA: TGTGCCAGCAGAGACCTTGGGACAACCCCAATGATGGAACTGTTTTTT.

The chain links TRBV5-1 to TRBJ1-4, with a weak D call TRBD1 (6 bases). V dropped 4 bases and J dropped 5 bases, with 27 bases sitting between them. This CDR3 contains 19 residues. Germline V gene sequence: CDR1 SGHRS, CDR2 YFSETQ. The chain's CDR3 is CASSLVGGPLEGMNEKLFF. CDR3 sequence (DNA): TGCGCCAGCAGCCTGGTTGGGGGGCCGCTGGAGGGTATGAATGAAAAACTGTTTTTT.

The chain uses TRBV6-5 and TRBJ2-7, with 7 nucleotides matching TRBD1. CDR1 and CDR2 (germline): MNHEY, SVGAGI. This CDR3 has 12 residues. V shed 6 bases and J 3 bases; nucleotides not matched to a gene: 2. The CDR3 DNA sequence: TGTGCCAGCAGCCGGGACAGCTACGAGCAGTACTTC. Protein: CASSRDSYEQYF.

In this sample, this clone turned up a few times. The chain carries TRBV7-9 and TRBJ2-1; 7 bases fit TRBD2. With V trimmed by 2 bases and J by 2 bases, 6 bases remained unmatched. Per germline, CDR1 SEHNR and CDR2 FQNEAQ (reference sequence). The CDR3 spans 16 residues. The chain's CDR3 is CASSLLESGAYNEQFF. Written as DNA, the CDR3 is TGTGCCAGCAGCTTACTTGAAAGCGGGGCCTACAATGAGCAGTTCTTC.

The chain carries TRBV12-2 and TRBJ2-7; TRBD1, as called in the table, went unchecked against the DNA. TRBV12-2 is termed a pseudogene. This CDR3 is built from 14 residues. CDR3 region: CASRRDTEAYEQYF. DNA of the CDR3: TGTGCAAGTCGCCGGGACACTGAAGCCTACGAGCAGTACTTC.

The rearrangement links TRBV19 to TRBJ1-2, with a tentative D call TRBD1 (5 bases). This CDR3 is built from 14 residues. Between the trimmed V and J ends, which lost 5 bases and 3 bases, there was a span of 13 bases. Germline CDR1 is LNHDA and CDR2 is SQIVND (reference sequence). The CDR3: CASSEIRDDYGYTF. The CDR3 DNA sequence: TGTGCCAGTAGTGAAATCCGGGACGACTATGGCTACACCTTC. The variable domain in full, completed from reference TRBV19 and TRBJ1-2, reads DGGITQSPKYLFRKEGQNVTLSCEQNLNHDAMYWYRQDPGQGLRLIYYSQIVNDFQKGDIAEGYSVSREKKESFPLTVTSAQKNPTAFYLCASSEIRDDYGYTFGSGTRLTVV.

This clone was picked up one time. The CDR3 bases are TGTGCCAGCAGCCAAGAGGCTTCTCATCAGCCCCAGCATTTT. Residues: CASSQEASHQPQHF. This chain joins TRBV4-2 and TRBJ1-5, with unresolved D. The V gene lost 0 bases and the J gene lost 5 bases, with 8 bases spanning the gap. Germline V lookup: CDR1 LGHNA, CDR2 YNFKEQ. The length of the CDR3 is 14 residues.

V and J are TRBV4-1 and TRBJ2-4; D ambiguous. Trimming removed 1 base at V and 2 bases at J, with 6 bases between. The CDR3 has 14 amino acids. Germline CDR1 and CDR2: MGHRA and YSYEKL. The CDR3 DNA sequence: TGCGCCAGCAGCCAAGGGGGATCCAAAAACATTCAGTACTTC. Translated, it gives CASSQGGSKNIQYF.

CDR3 amino acids: CASTPRTSGGANVLTF. The CDR3 DNA is TGTGCCAGTACCCCACGGACTAGCGGCGGGGCCAACGTCCTGACTTTC. V is TRBV19 and J is TRBJ2-6; TRBD2 matches at 10 bases. V was pared by 7 bases and J by 4 bases, with 7 bases of the junction left unmatched. Germline-derived CDR1 and CDR2 are LNHDA and SQIVND (reference sequence). There are 16 residues in the CDR3.

This chain links TRBV29-1 with TRBJ2-7; weak D call: TRBD2 (5 bases). With 2 bases removed from V and 3 bases from J, the gap between germline ends came to 11 bases. Germline V lookup: CDR1 SQVTM, CDR2 ANQGSEA. The CDR3 is 13 amino acids. The CDR3 protein is CSVEFEGIYEQYF. The CDR3 nucleotides are TGCAGCGTTGAATTTGAGGGAATCTACGAGCAGTACTTC.

This clone occurred a few times. This chain uses TRBV5-1 with TRBJ1-6; D may be TRBD1 (6 bases). Trimming removed 4 bases at V and 11 bases at J, with 28 bases between. The length of the CDR3 is 18 residues. Germline lookup yields CDR1 SGHRS and CDR2 YFSETQ. This CDR3 is CASSLQGPLTGTVPPLHF. CDR3 DNA: TGCGCCAGCAGCCTTCAGGGGCCTCTTACCGGGACCGTCCCACCCCTCCACTTT.

This chain links TRBV27 with TRBJ1-1; D is uncertain. Germline V CDR1 and CDR2: MNHEY, SMNVEV (reference sequence). V was cut by 1 base and J by 4 bases, with 13 bases left in between. This CDR3 is 15 amino acids long. CDR3 DNA sequence: TGTGCCAGCAGTTTATATTCGTCTCATGGCACTGAAGCTTTCTTT. Its translation: CASSLYSSHGTEAFF.

J is TRBJ1-1 and V is TRBV5-1; no clear D. The V end was cut by 3 bases, the J end by 0 bases, with 9 bases between. Germline assignment: CDR1 SGHRS and CDR2 YFSETQ. The CDR3 length is 14 residues. The CDR3 coding sequence is TGCGCCAGCAGCTATGCGGGAATGAACACTGAAGCTTTCTTT. Its protein is CASSYAGMNTEAFF.

The chain employs TRBV7-9 and TRBJ2-5; perhaps TRBD2 as D (7 bases). V lost 5 bases and J lost 5, with 15 bases in between. Germline CDR1 reads SEHNR; CDR2 reads FQNEAQ (reference sequence). CDR3 length equals 14 residues. Here the CDR3 reads CASSPSGGQETQYF. CDR3 in DNA: TGTGCCAGCAGCCCTTCCGGGGGGCAGGAGACCCAGTACTTC.

The CDR3 region is CASSYHRFNQPQHF. The DNA of the CDR3 is TGTGCCAGCAGTTACCACAGATTCAATCAGCCCCAGCATTTT. The chain employs TRBV6-6 and TRBJ1-5, with D unclear. V shed 2 bases and J shed 3 bases, with 8 bases lying between them. The germline gives CDR1 MNHNY, CDR2 SVGAGI (reference sequence). The CDR3 has 14 residues.

The chain links TRBV6-6 to TRBJ1-1; 12 nucleotides line up with TRBD1. The V gene end was trimmed by 4 bases and the J gene end by 10 bases; junction bases not matched to a gene: 1. The germline V gene has CDR1 MNHNY and CDR2 SVGAGI (reference sequence). The CDR3 spans 12 residues. CDR3 amino acids: CASSWDRGPAFF. CDR3 DNA: TGTGCCAGCAGTTGGGACAGGGGGCCAGCTTTCTTT.

CDR3 loop: CASSAHSINQPQHF. The CDR3 DNA reads as TGTGCCAGCAGTGCGCATTCTATCAATCAGCCCCAGCATTTT. The rearrangement links TRBV6-5 to TRBJ1-5; D gene uncertain. This CDR3 has 14 residues. Germline V lookup: CDR1 MNHEY, CDR2 SVGAGI. V gave up 5 bases and J gave up 3 bases, with 11 bases separating them.

The V and J genes are TRBV5-1 and TRBJ1-2; D is perhaps TRBD1 (5 bases). Germline-derived CDR1 and CDR2 are SGHRS and YFSETQ. This CDR3 has 15 residues. V shed 4 bases and J shed 5 bases, with 18 bases lying between them. The CDR3 loop reads CASSQRADSVYGYTF. The CDR3 DNA reads TGCGCCAGCAGCCAACGTGCCGACAGCGTTTATGGCTACACCTTC.

The CDR3 DNA is TGTGCCAGCAGTTACGCGGGAATTGAAGCTTTCTTT. Protein sequence: CASSYAGIEAFF. The chain is built from TRBV6-5 and TRBJ1-1; the D is unclear. Trimming removed 2 bases from V and 7 bases from J, with 8 bases in between. Germline CDR1 reads MNHEY; CDR2 reads SVGAGI. This CDR3 contains 12 residues.

V and J are TRBV5-1 and TRBJ1-2, with TRBD1 identical over 7 bases. V dropped 3 bases and J dropped 6; count of bases not matched to a gene: 11. Germline V gene lookup returns CDR1 SGHRS and CDR2 YFSETQ. This CDR3 region has 15 residues. The CDR3 sequence is CASSWGLTGRNGYTF. The CDR3 bases are TGCGCCAGCAGCTGGGGGCTGACAGGGCGAAATGGCTACACCTTC. Supplemented by reference TRBV5-1 and TRBJ1-2, the full variable domain reads KAGVTQTPRYLIKTRGQQVTLSCSPISGHRSVSWYQQTPGQGLQFLFEYFSETQRNKGNFPGRFSGRQFSNSRSEMNVSTLELGDSALYLCASSWGLTGRNGYTFGSGTRLTVV.

This clone was found once. The chain joins TRBV12-1 to TRBJ1-1; the tabulated D call, TRBD1, remains unverified against the DNA. TRBV12-1 is described as a pseudogene. The CDR3 sequence is 12 residues long. This chain's CDR3 is CASSARQGKAFF. CDR3 DNA sequence: TGTGCCAGCAGCGCGCGACAGGGTAAAGCTTTCTTT.

V gene TRBV30 combines with J gene TRBJ1-3; no clear D gene. CDR1 is GTSNPN, CDR2 SVGIG, per germline (reference sequence). Trimming took off 0 bases at V and 1 base at J, with 7 bases between the two ends. This CDR3 spans 14 amino acids. CDR3 DNA: TGTGCCTGGAGTGTCTGGGGTTCTGGAAACACCATATATTTT. This sequence encodes CAWSVWGSGNTIYF.